What follows are 16 T cell receptor beta chains derived from one specimen sequenced in a study of shared clonotypes between healthy human individuals. TCRdb's table, derived via immunoSEQ multiplex PCR, lists solely in-frame clones and lacks some. The sample shows over a million clones, roughly 80% of them seen only once. The sequenced sample was memory CD4+ T cells sorted from blood. Specified subset: CD45RA-negative fraction. The source of these receptors is a man between 18 and 35 years old in good health.

V gene TRBV13 combines with J gene TRBJ2-7; possible D gene TRBD1, 6 bases. This CDR3 has 15 residues. Between the trimmed V and J ends, which lost 1 base and 2 bases, there was a span of 12 bases. Germline CDR1 is PRHDT and CDR2 is FYEKMQ (reference sequence). Here the CDR3 reads CASSLVGRGPYEQYF. In nucleotides, the CDR3 is TGTGCCAGCAGCTTAGTTGGCAGGGGCCCCTACGAGCAGTACTTC.

Details on this clone: Since a far larger clone is one base different, this is likely a read error. This chain joins TRBV4-3 and TRBJ1-1; 7 bases are shared with TRBD1. Germline-derived CDR1 and CDR2 are LGHNA and YSLEER. This CDR3 is built from 15 residues. The V gene end was trimmed by 5 bases and the J gene end by 4 bases; junction bases not matched to a gene: 10. This CDR3 is CASSWPGQRVTEAFF. The CDR3 DNA reads as TGCGCCAGCAGCTGGCCGGGACAGAGGGTCACTGAAGCTTTCTTT.

The V call is TRBV6-1, the J call TRBJ2-2; D gene uncertain. Trimming pared 6 bases from V and 5 bases from J, leaving 13 bases between. This CDR3 comprises 14 residues. Germline V gene lookup returns CDR1 MNHNS and CDR2 SASEGT. The CDR3 is CASRDALSTGELFF. The CDR3 DNA reads as TGTGCCAGCAGGGACGCGTTATCGACCGGGGAGCTGTTTTTT.

V usage is TRBV18 and J usage is TRBJ2-5, with 7 positions matching TRBD1. V was pared by 2 bases and J by 4 bases, with 1 base of the junction left unmatched. The CDR3 length is 13 residues. The germline V gene encodes CDR1 KGHSH and CDR2 LQKENI. CDR3 residues: CASSPAGGETQYF. The CDR3 coding sequence is TGTGCCAGCTCACCAGCAGGGGGAGAGACCCAGTACTTC.

This clone was counted between two and nine times. V gene TRBV18 combines with J gene TRBJ2-1, with 8 bases identical to TRBD2. Per germline, CDR1 KGHSH and CDR2 LQKENI. This CDR3 is built from 20 residues. Germline trimming cut 3 bases from V and 7 bases from J; bases unmatched to any gene: 23. The DNA of the CDR3 is TGTGCCAGCTCACCTCTCGTTCCAGCGGGGGTCTCAAAAAGGGGAAATGAGCAGTTCTTC. Translation: CASSPLVPAGVSKRGNEQFF.

This sequence joins TRBV13 and TRBJ2-1; D is tentatively TRBD1 or TRBD2 (5 bases each). V was pared by 1 base and J by 8 bases, with 12 bases between. This CDR3 has 14 residues. Germline CDR1 PRHDT, CDR2 FYEKMQ (reference sequence). CDR3 loop: CASSLVSRDDEQFF. CDR3 sequence (DNA): TGTGCCAGCAGCTTAGTTTCCCGGGACGATGAGCAGTTCTTC.

This chain uses TRBV21-1 with TRBJ2-7; the DNA was not used to check the table's D call, TRBD1. TRBV21-1 is deemed a pseudogene. There are 13 residues in the CDR3. CDR3 nucleotide sequence: TGTGCCAGCAGCAAGATGACAGAATACGAGCAGTACTTC. Translation: CASSKMTEYEQYF.

The rearrangement joins TRBV6-1 to TRBJ2-3; possibly TRBD1 for D (6 bases). CDR3 length: 14 amino acids. Germline CDR1 and CDR2: MNHNS and SASEGT. The germline V and J ends were trimmed by 5 bases and 5 bases, with 14 bases remaining between them. CDR3 in amino acids: CASSRQGPGDTQYF. Here the CDR3 DNA reads TGTGCCAGCAGTCGTCAGGGGCCTGGAGATACGCAGTATTTT.

J is TRBJ1-6 and V is TRBV5-1, with D possibly being TRBD1 (6 bases). CDR1 and CDR2 (germline): SGHRS, YFSETQ. This CDR3 is built from 17 residues. With 0 bases removed from V and 9 bases from J, the gap between germline ends came to 19 bases. The CDR3 protein is CASSLGGGERASSPLHF. Here the CDR3 DNA reads TGCGCCAGCAGCTTGGGCGGGGGCGAGCGGGCTAGTTCACCCCTCCACTTT. Full variable domain (rest looked up from reference TRBV5-1 and TRBJ1-6): KAGVTQTPRYLIKTRGQQVTLSCSPISGHRSVSWYQQTPGQGLQFLFEYFSETQRNKGNFPGRFSGRQFSNSRSEMNVSTLELGDSALYLCASSLGGGERASSPLHFGNGTRLTVT.

J is TRBJ2-1 and V is TRBV7-2; D remains ambiguous. V was pared by 5 bases and J by 5 bases, with 19 bases between. The CDR3 runs to 16 residues. Germline V lookup: CDR1 SGHTA, CDR2 FQGNSA. In nucleotides, the CDR3 is TGTGCCAGCAGCGGCTACCTAGATAAGGGTAACAATGAGCAGTTCTTC. Amino acid sequence: CASSGYLDKGNNEQFF.

The chain uses TRBV6-6 and TRBJ2-7; a possible D gene is TRBD1 (6 bases). V lost 6 bases and J 2 bases, leaving 17 bases between the germline ends. Germline CDR1 MNHNY, CDR2 SVGAGI (reference sequence). The CDR3 length is 15 residues. The CDR3 spells CASSHLTGLAYEQYF. The CDR3 DNA sequence: TGTGCCAGCAGCCACCTGACAGGTCTTGCCTACGAGCAGTACTTC.

This chain joins TRBV28 and TRBJ1-5, with a possible D match to TRBD1 (6 bases). The CDR3 spans 15 residues. The germline CDR1 and CDR2 sequences are MDHEN and SYDVKM. Between the trimmed V and J ends, which lost 3 bases and 0 bases, there was a span of 9 bases. The CDR3 DNA reads as TGTGCCAGCAGTTTGGACAGTTATAGCAATCAGCCCCAGCATTTT. This sequence encodes CASSLDSYSNQPQHF.

This chain joins TRBV15 and TRBJ2-2; 7 bases agree with TRBD2. This CDR3 region has 18 residues. V gave up 0 bases and J gave up 6 bases; unmatched junction bases: 13. The germline gives CDR1 LNHNV, CDR2 YYDKDF (reference sequence). The CDR3 coding sequence is TGTGCCACCAGCAGAGATCCGGTCTTAGCGGGCAGTCCCGGGGAGCTGTTTTTT. Its translation: CATSRDPVLAGSPGELFF. Full variable domain (rest looked up from reference TRBV15 and TRBJ2-2): DAMVIQNPRYQVTQFGKPVTLSCSQTLNHNVMYWYQQKSSQAPKLLFHYYDKDFNNEADTPDNFQSRRPNTSFCFLDIRSPGLGDTAMYLCATSRDPVLAGSPGELFFGEGSRLTVL.

The chain links TRBV7-9 to TRBJ2-3, with TRBD2 as a possible D gene (5 bases). V was cut by 4 bases and J by 0 bases, with 11 bases left in between. The CDR3 loop spans 15 amino acids. Looked up from germline, CDR1 is SEHNR and CDR2 is FQNEAQ (reference sequence). CDR3 region: CASSSVRTSTDTQYF. CDR3 sequence (DNA): TGTGCCAGCAGCTCGGTCCGGACTAGCACAGATACGCAGTATTTT.

This clone was seen only once. J is TRBJ2-5 and V is TRBV6-5; D is ambiguous. Germline CDR1 and CDR2: MNHEY and SVGAGI. The CDR3 sequence is 14 residues long. Deletions cut 0 bases from V and 4 bases from J, with 9 bases between. CDR3 nucleotides: TGTGCCAGCAGTTACTCAGCTGGGGTAGAGACCCAGTACTTC. This codes for CASSYSAGVETQYF.

This chain connects TRBV5-4 to TRBJ2-1; TRBD1 might be the D (6 bases). Looked up from germline, CDR1 is SGHNT and CDR2 is YYREEE (reference sequence). Trimming shortened V by 3 bases and J by 5 bases, and 12 bases separated the two germline ends. The CDR3 consists of 14 residues. In nucleotides, the CDR3 is TGTGCCAGCAGCTCCTTATCAGGGGACAATGAGCAGTTCTTC. Residues: CASSSLSGDNEQFF.